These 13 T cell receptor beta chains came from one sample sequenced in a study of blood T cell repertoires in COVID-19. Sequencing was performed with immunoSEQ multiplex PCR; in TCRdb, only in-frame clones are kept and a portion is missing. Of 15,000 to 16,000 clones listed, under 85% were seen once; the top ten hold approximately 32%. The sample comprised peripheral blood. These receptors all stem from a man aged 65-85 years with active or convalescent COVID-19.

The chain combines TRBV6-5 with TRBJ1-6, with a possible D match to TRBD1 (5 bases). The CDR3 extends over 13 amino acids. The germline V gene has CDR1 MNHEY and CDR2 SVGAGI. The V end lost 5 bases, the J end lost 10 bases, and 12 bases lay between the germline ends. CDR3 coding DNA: TGTGCCAGCAGTAGGGGAGGGCAGTCACCCCTCCACTTT. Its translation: CASSRGGQSPLHF.

CDR3 nucleotides: TGTGCCAGCAGACAACAGGGTGATCAGCCCCAGCATTTT. It specifies CASRQQGDQPQHF. The chain employs TRBV6-5 and TRBJ1-5; perhaps TRBD1 as D (6 bases). With 6 bases removed from V and 5 bases from J, the gap between germline ends came to 11 bases. The germline V gene has CDR1 MNHEY and CDR2 SVGAGI. CDR3 size: 13 residues.

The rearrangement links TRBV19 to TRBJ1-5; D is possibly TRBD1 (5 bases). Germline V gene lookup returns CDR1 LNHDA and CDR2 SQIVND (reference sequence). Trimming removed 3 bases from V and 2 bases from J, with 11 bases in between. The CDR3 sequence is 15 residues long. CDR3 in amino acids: CASSIRDWGNQPQHF. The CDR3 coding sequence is TGTGCCAGTAGTATCAGGGATTGGGGCAATCAGCCCCAGCATTTT.

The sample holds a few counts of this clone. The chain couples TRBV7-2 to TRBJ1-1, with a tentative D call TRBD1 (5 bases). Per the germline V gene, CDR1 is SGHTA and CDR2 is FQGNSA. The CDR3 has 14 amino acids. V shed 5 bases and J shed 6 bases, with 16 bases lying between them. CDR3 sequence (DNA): TGTGCCAGCAGCCAAGGGGTTATCGAACCTGAAGCTTTCTTT. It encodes CASSQGVIEPEAFF.

The CDR3 sequence: CASSREWSNEQFF. The CDR3 DNA sequence: TGTGCCAGTAGTAGAGAGTGGAGTAATGAGCAGTTCTTC. The V call is TRBV19, the J call TRBJ2-1; D gene uncertain. Germline V gives CDR1 LNHDA, CDR2 SQIVND (reference sequence). V was clipped by 4 bases and J by 7 bases, with 11 bases between them. The CDR3 extends over 13 amino acids.

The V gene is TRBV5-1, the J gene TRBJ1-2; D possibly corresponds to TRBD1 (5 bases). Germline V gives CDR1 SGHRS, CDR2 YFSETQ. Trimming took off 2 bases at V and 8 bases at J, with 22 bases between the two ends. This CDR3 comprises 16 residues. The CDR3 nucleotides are TGCGCCAGCAGCTTAAACCCCGGGCAGGGTGGTTCGGGCTACACCTTC. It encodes CASSLNPGQGGSGYTF.

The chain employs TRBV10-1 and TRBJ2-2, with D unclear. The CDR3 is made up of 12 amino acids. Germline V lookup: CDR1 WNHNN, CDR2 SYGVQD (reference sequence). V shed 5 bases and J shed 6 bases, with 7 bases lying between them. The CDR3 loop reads CASSFNSGELFF. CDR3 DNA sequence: TGCGCCAGCAGTTTCAATTCCGGGGAGCTGTTTTTT.

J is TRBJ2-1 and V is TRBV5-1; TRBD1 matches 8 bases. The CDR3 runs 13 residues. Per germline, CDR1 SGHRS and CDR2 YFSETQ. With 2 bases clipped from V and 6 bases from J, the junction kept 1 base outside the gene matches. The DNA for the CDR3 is TGCGCCAGCAGCTTCGGACAGGGCAATGAGCAGTTCTTC. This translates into CASSFGQGNEQFF.

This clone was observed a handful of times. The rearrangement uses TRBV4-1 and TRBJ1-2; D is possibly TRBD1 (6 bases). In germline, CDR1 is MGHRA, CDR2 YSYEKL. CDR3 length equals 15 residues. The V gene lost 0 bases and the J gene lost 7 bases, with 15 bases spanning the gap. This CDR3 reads CASSQDGHRDGGYTF. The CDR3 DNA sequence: TGCGCCAGCAGCCAAGATGGTCACAGGGATGGTGGCTACACCTTC.

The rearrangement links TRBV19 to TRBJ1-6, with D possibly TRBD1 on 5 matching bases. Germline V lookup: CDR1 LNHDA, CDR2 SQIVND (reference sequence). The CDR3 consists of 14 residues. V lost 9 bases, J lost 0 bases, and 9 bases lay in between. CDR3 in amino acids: CASLDSSYNSPLHF. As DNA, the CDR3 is TGTGCCAGCCTAGACAGCTCCTATAATTCACCCCTCCACTTT.

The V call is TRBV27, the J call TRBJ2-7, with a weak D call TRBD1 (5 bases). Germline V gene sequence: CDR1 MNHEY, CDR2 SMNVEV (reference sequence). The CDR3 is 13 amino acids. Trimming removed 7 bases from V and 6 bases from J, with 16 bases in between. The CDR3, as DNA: TGTGCCAGCACCCCTGAAAAGGGGCGCGAGCAGTACTTC. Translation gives CASTPEKGREQYF.

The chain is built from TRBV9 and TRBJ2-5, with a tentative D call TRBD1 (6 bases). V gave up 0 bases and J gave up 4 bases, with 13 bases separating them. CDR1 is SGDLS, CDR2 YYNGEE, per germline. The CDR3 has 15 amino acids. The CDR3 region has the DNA TGTGCCAGCAGCGTAGTATCAGCAGGGGTAGAGACCCAGTACTTC. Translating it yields CASSVVSAGVETQYF. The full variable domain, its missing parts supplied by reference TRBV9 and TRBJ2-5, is DSGVTQTPKHLITATGQRVTLRCSPRSGDLSVYWYQQSLDQGLQFLIQYYNGEERAKGNILERFSAQQFPDLHSELNLSSLELGDSALYFCASSVVSAGVETQYFGPGTRLLVL.

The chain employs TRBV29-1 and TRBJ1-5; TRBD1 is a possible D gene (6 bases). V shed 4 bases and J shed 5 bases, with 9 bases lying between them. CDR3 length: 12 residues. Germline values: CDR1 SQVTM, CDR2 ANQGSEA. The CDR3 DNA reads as TGCAGCGTTGGGGGGCGGGATCAGCCCCAGCATTTT. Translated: CSVGGRDQPQHF.